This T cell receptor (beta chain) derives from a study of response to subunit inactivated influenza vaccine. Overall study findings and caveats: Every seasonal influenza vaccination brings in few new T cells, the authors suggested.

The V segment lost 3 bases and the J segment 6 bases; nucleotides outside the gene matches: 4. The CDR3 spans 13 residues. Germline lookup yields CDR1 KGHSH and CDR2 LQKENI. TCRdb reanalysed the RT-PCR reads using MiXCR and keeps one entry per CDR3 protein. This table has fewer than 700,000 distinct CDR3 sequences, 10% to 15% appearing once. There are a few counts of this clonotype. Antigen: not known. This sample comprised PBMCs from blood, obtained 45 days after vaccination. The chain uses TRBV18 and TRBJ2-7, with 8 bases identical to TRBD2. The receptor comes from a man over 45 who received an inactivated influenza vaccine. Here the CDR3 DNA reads TGTGCCAGCTCACCTGCGGGGGGCGGCGAGCAGTACTTC. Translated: CASSPAGGGEQYF.